Listed here are 8 T cell receptor beta chains from one sample, sequenced in a study of post-analysis software for immune sequencing data. Regarding the study as a whole: TRBV5-6, TRBV5-1 and TRBV20-1 belonged to a set of about five TRBV segments that were more frequent in patients than controls.

Their target antigens are unknown. Presence of unique molecular identifiers characterized the TCR beta cDNA libraries. TCRdb ran MiXCR on the PCR reads and lists one entry per CDR3 protein. The sample includes roughly 410,000 distinct CDR3 sequences, 30% to 45% seen only once; the top ten take 13%. Sample: blood. These receptors all come from a girl aged 5-17 years with multiple sclerosis.

This chain links TRBV4-1 with TRBJ2-3; 8 bases agree with TRBD1. The J segment lost 3 bases and the V segment lost 1 base, leaving 6 bases of the junction unmatched. The V gene's germline CDR1 is MGHRA and CDR2 YSYEKL. The CDR3 runs to 16 residues. CDR3 amino acids: CASSQAEDRETDTQYF. The CDR3 bases are TGCGCCAGCAGCCAAGCGGAGGACAGGGAGACAGATACGCAGTATTTT.

This clonotype was seen a handful of times. The CDR3 DNA reads TGTGCCAGCAGTGACCGGGACAGGGAGTTCTTC. It translates to CASSDRDREFF. This chain links TRBV6-5 with TRBJ2-1; 9 positions agree with TRBD1. Germline lookup yields CDR1 MNHEY and CDR2 SVGAGI. There are 11 residues in the CDR3. V lost 5 bases to trimming and J lost 14 bases; unmatched junction nucleotides: 4.

In its sample, this clonotype was seen many times. The rearrangement links TRBV5-1 to TRBJ2-5; D not resolved. CDR1 is SGHRS and CDR2 is YFSETQ in the germline V gene. With 0 bases removed from V and 5 bases from J, the gap between germline ends came to 11 bases. The CDR3 loop spans 14 amino acids. The CDR3 DNA sequence: TGCGCCAGCAGCTTGGGACTTCCCAGGGAGACCCAGTACTTC. Its protein is CASSLGLPRETQYF.

This clonotype was seen a few times. The CDR3 DNA reads TGTGCCAGCAGCAAAGCAAAAGGGCTAGCGGGTACCTACGAGCAGTACTTC. This translates into CASSKAKGLAGTYEQYF. V is TRBV21-1 and J is TRBJ2-7; TRBD2 reflects the table's D call only, with no check against the DNA. TRBV21-1 is designated a pseudogene. The CDR3 covers 17 residues.

This rearrangement joins TRBV28 to TRBJ2-7, with 9 bases fitting TRBD1. The length of the CDR3 is 15 residues. The J segment lost 2 bases and the V segment lost 5 bases, leaving 7 bases of the junction unmatched. The germline CDR1 and CDR2 sequences are MDHEN and SYDVKM. CDR3 nucleotide sequence: TGTGCCAGCAGTATCTCCCGGGACAGGGCCTACGAGCAGTACTTC. Amino acid sequence: CASSISRDRAYEQYF.

Note on this clonotype: This clone may be a read error of a much larger clone one base away. V gene TRBV3-1 combines with J gene TRBJ2-7; 7 bases are shared with TRBD1. J was trimmed by 1 base and V by 4 bases; bases with no gene match: 4. CDR1 and CDR2 from the germline V gene are LGHDT and YNNKEL (reference sequence). The CDR3 length is 14 residues. CDR3 sequence reads: CASSPSGQSYEQYF. The CDR3 DNA reads TGTGCCAGCAGCCCATCGGGACAGTCCTACGAGCAGTACTTC.

The V gene is TRBV15, the J gene TRBJ2-5; 8 nucleotides match TRBD1. The CDR3 has 16 amino acids. V was clipped by 0 bases and J by 5 bases; unmatched bases: 8. Looked up from germline, CDR1 is LNHNV and CDR2 is YYDKDF (reference sequence). Here the CDR3 DNA reads TGTGCCACCAGCAGAGAAGTCGGCAGGGGGCTGGAGACCCAGTACTTC. Translated, it gives CATSREVGRGLETQYF.

The chain combines TRBV5-1 with TRBJ1-2, with 9 bases that match TRBD1. The ends lost 4 bases at V and 8 bases at J; junction bases unmatched: 9. Germline V CDR1 and CDR2: SGHRS, YFSETQ. CDR3 length: 14 residues. The DNA for the CDR3 is TGCGCCAGCAGCGAGGGACAGGGTAAAGTGGGCTACACCTTC. Translating it yields CASSEGQGKVGYTF.